This T cell receptor (beta chain) was documented in a study of T cell responses to AZD1222 COVID-19 vaccine. With regard to this clone: Its antigen remains unidentified.

Whole-study results and caveats: Clonal diversity was possibly underestimated; the donors were predominantly white British and more often female.

Trimming left V 6 bases short and J 2 bases short, with 8 bases between. The germline V gene has CDR1 SGHRS and CDR2 YFSETQ. CDR3 size: 12 residues. Clones were read by immunoSEQ multiplex PCR, and TCRdb kept only the in-frame ones, dropping some. The sample includes roughly 190,000 clones, about nine tenths of them seen just once. Specimen: peripheral blood, collected 28 days after the second AZD1222 dose. The chain carries TRBV5-1 and TRBJ1-1; tentative D call: TRBD1 (6 bases). This TCR derives from an adult who received the AZD1222 COVID-19 vaccine. The CDR3 reads CASKGQNTEAFF. The CDR3 bases are TGCGCCAGCAAGGGACAAAACACTGAAGCTTTCTTT.